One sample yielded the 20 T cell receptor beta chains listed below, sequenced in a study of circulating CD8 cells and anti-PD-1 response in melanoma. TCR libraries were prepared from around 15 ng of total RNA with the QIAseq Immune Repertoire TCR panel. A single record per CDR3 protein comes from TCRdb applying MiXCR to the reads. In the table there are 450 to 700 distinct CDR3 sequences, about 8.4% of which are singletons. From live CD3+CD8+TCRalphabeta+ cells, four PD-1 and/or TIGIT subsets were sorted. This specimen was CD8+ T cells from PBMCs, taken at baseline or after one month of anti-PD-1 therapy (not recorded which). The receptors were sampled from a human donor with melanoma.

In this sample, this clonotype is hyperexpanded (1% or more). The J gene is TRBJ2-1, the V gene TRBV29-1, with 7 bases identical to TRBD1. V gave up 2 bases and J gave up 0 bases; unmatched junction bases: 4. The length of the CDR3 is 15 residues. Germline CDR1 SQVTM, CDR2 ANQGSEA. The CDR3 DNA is TGCAGCGTTGAAAATCAGGGGGTCTCCTACAATGAGCAGTTCTTC. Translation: CSVENQGVSYNEQFF.

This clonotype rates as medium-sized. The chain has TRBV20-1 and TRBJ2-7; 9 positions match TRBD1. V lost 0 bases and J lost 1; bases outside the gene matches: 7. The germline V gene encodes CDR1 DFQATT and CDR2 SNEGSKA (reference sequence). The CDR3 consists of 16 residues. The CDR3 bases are TGCAGTGCTAGAGATTTCAGGACAGGGGAATCCTACGAGCAGTACTTC. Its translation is CSARDFRTGESYEQYF.

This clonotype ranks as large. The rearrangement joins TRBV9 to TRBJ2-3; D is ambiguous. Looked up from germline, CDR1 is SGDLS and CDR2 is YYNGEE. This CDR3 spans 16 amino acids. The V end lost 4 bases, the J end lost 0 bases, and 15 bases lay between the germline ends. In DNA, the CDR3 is TGTGCCAGCAGCCCCGCGCAAAGCACCAGCACAGATACGCAGTATTTT. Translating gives CASSPAQSTSTDTQYF.

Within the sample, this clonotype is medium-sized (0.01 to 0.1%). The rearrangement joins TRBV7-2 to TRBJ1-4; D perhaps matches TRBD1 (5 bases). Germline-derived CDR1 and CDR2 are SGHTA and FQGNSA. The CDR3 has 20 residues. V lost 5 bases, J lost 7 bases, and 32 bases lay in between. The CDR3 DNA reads TGTGCCAGCAGCGCCTCGCTACAGGAATCGTTGGGGAGTTGGGGTGAAAAACTGTTTTTT. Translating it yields CASSASLQESLGSWGEKLFF.

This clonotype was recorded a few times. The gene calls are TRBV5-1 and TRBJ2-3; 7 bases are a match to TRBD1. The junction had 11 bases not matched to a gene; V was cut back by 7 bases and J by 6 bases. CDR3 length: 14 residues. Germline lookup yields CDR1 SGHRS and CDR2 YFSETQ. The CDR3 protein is CASGNGTVADTQYF. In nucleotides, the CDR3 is TGCGCCAGCGGGAACGGGACAGTAGCCGATACGCAGTATTTT.

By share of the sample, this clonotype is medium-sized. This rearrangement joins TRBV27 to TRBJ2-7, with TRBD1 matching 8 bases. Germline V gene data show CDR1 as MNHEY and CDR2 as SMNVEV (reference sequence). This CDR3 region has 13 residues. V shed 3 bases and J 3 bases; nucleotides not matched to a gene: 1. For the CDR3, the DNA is TGTGCCAGCAGTTTCACAGGGGGCTACGAGCAGTACTTC. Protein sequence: CASSFTGGYEQYF.

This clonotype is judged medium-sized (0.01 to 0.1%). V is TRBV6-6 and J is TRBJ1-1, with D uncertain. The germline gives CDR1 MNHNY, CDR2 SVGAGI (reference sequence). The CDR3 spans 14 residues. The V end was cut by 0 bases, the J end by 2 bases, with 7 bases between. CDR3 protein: CASSYSSRNTEAFF. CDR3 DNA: TGTGCCAGCAGTTACTCGAGCAGAAACACTGAAGCTTTCTTT.

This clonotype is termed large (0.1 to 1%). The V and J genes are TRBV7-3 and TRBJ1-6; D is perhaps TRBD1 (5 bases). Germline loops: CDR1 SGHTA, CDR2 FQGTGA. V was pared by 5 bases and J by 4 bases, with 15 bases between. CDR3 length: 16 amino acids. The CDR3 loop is CASSLGRSGYNSPLHF. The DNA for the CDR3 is TGTGCCAGCAGCCTCGGGAGGTCAGGGTATAATTCACCCCTCCACTTT.

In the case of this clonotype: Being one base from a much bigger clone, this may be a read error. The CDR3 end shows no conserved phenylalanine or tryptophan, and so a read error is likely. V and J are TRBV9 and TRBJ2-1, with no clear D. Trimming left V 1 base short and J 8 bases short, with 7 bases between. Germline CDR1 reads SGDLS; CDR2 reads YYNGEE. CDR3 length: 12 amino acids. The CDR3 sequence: CASSVNAYEQFL. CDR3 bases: TGTGCCAGCAGCGTAAATGCCTATGAGCAGTTCCTC.

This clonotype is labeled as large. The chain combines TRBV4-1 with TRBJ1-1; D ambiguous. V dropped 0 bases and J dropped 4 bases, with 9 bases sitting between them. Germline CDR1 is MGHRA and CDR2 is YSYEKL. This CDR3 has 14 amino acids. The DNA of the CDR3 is TGCGCCAGCAGCCAAGATCGGTGGGGCACTGAAGCTTTCTTT. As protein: CASSQDRWGTEAFF.

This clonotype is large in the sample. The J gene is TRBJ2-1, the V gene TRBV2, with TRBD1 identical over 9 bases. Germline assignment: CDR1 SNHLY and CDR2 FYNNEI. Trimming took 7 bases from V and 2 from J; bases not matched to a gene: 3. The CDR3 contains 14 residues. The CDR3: CASIGTGTYNEQFF. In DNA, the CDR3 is TGTGCCAGCATTGGGACAGGGACCTACAATGAGCAGTTCTTC. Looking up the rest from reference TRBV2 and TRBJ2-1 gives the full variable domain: EPEVTQTPSHQVTQMGQEVILRCVPISNHLYFYWYRQILGQKVEFLVSFYNNEISEKSEIFDDQFSVERPDGSNFTLKIRSTKLEDSAMYFCASIGTGTYNEQFFGPGTRLTVL.

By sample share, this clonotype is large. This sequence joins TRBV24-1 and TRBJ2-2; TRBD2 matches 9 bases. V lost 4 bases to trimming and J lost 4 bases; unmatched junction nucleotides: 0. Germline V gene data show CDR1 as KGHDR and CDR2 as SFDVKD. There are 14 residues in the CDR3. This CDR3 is CATSELAGTGELFF. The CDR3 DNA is TGTGCCACCAGTGAACTAGCGGGCACCGGGGAGCTGTTTTTT.

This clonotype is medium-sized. The CDR3, as DNA: TGTGCCACAGAACCCAAGGAGGGAGACACTGAAGCTTTCTTT. It encodes CATEPKEGDTEAFF. The genes are TRBV28 and TRBJ1-1; unclear D gene. V was clipped by 10 bases and J by 3 bases, with 18 bases between them. This CDR3 is 14 amino acids long. The germline V gene encodes CDR1 MDHEN and CDR2 SYDVKM.

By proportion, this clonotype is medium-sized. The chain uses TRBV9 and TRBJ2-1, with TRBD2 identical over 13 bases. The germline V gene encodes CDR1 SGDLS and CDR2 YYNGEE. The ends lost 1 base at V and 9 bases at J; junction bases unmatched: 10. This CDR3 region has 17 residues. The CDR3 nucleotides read TGTGCCAGCAGCGTAACTCGCGGGACTAGCGGGGTTATTGAGCAGTTCTTC. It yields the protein CASSVTRGTSGVIEQFF. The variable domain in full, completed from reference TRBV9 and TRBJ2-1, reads DSGVTQTPKHLITATGQRVTLRCSPRSGDLSVYWYQQSLDQGLQFLIQYYNGEERAKGNILERFSAQQFPDLHSELNLSSLELGDSALYFCASSVTRGTSGVIEQFFGPGTRLTVL.

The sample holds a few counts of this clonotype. CDR3 loop: CAVFRSGNSPLHF. The DNA of the CDR3 is TGTGCAGTATTCAGGAGCGGTAATTCACCCCTCCACTTT. The rearrangement links TRBV28 to TRBJ1-6; no clear D gene. The CDR3 spans 13 residues. CDR1 and CDR2 from the germline V gene are MDHEN and SYDVKM.

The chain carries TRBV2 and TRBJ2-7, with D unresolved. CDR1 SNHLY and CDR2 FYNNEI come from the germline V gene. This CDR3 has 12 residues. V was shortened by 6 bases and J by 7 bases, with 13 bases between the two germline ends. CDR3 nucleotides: TGTGCCAGCAGGGAACGGTTATTAGAGCAGTACTTC. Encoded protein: CASRERLLEQYF. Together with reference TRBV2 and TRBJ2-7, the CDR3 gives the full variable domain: EPEVTQTPSHQVTQMGQEVILRCVPISNHLYFYWYRQILGQKVEFLVSFYNNEISEKSEIFDDQFSVERPDGSNFTLKIRSTKLEDSAMYFCASRERLLEQYFGPGTRLTVT.

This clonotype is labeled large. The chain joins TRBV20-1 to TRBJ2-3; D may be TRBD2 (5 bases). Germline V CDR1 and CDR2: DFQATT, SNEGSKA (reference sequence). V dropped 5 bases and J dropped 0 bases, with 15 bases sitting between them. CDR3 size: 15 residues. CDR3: CSADDVARSTDTQYF. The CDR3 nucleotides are TGCAGTGCTGACGACGTAGCGAGAAGCACAGATACGCAGTATTTT.

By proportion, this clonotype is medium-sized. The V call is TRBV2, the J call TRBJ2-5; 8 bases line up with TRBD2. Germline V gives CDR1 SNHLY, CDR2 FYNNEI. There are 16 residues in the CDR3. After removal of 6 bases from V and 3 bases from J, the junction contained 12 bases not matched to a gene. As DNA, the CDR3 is TGTGCCAGCAGGGAAACTAGCGGTCCTCAGGAAGAGACCCAGTACTTC. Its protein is CASRETSGPQEETQYF.

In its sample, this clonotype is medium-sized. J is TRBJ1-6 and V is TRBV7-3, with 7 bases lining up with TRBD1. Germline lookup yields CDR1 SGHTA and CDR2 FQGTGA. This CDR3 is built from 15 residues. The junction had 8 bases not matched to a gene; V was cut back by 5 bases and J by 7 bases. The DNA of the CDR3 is TGTGCCAGCAGCACCAGGGACAGCGAGAATTCACCCCTCCACTTT. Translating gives CASSTRDSENSPLHF.

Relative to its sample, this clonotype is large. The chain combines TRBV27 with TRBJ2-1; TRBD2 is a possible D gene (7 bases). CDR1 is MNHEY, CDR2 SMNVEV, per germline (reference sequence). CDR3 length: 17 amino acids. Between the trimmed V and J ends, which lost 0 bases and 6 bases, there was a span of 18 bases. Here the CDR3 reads CASSLSGASGLRNEQFF. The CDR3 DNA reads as TGTGCCAGCAGTTTATCGGGGGCTAGCGGTCTTCGCAATGAGCAGTTCTTC.